This T cell receptor beta chain was retrieved from a study of T cell repertoires in aging, cancer and after chemotherapy. About the study: Clear clonal overlap appeared across healthy donor samples taken over several months to years. The full dataset contained several million TCR reads. Study-wide findings and caveats: The repertoire data cannot show anything about immunological memory following chemotherapy.

This clonotype was seen once. Its specificity is not known. CDR1 is KGHSH, CDR2 LQKENI, per germline. Deletions cut 3 bases from V and 6 bases from J, with 17 bases between. This CDR3 contains 15 residues. Multiplex touch-down PCR with TRB-A/B primers amplified rearranged V-D-J TRB sequences. MiXCR was run by TCRdb on the multiplex PCR reads, yielding one entry per CDR3 protein. Here the sample spans 9,500 to 13,000 distinct CDR3 sequences, about 35% being singletons. Amplification of TCR beta used genomic DNA extracted from peripheral blood. Sequencing used blood. The sequence was obtained from a human donor in good health. V gene TRBV18 combines with J gene TRBJ1-1; D uncertain. As DNA, the CDR3 is TGTGCCAGCTCACCCCGGGAGGGAGGAAGCGCTGAAGCTTTCTTT. It encodes CASSPREGGSAEAFF.